Reported below is one T cell receptor beta chain. Its target is unknown. The cDNA was synthesized by means of template-switch 5'RACE, which was carried out with 10-nucleotide random UMIs. In TCRdb, the 5' RACE reads were re-called with MiXCR into one record per CDR3 protein. The table records tens of thousands of distinct CDR3 sequences, 4.5% of them present only once. The CDR3 is made up of 14 amino acids. V gave up 6 bases and J gave up 2 bases, with 16 bases separating them. Per the germline V gene, CDR1 is DFQATT and CDR2 is SNEGSKA (reference sequence). The sample comes from a study of neurological immune-mediated disorders. Study-level results: A possible signature was seen in one related-CDR3 cluster, into which phylogenetic grouping placed the repertoires of 18 of 34 multiple sclerosis patients. Multiple sclerosis, the disease with the least TCR clonal expansion, fell below healthy controls, whereas HTLV-1-associated myelopathy showed the most. None of the CDR3 amino acid sequences of expanded clones recurred across subjects, suggesting private repertoires in all groups.

The sample consisted of PBMCs. This clonotype originated in a man aged 25 to 40 with multiple sclerosis. The V and J genes are TRBV20-1 and TRBJ1-2, with D possibly TRBD1 on 5 matching bases. CDR3 sequence: CSADLGPINYGYTF. CDR3 bases: TGCAGTGCCGACCTGGGACCGATCAACTATGGCTACACCTTC.